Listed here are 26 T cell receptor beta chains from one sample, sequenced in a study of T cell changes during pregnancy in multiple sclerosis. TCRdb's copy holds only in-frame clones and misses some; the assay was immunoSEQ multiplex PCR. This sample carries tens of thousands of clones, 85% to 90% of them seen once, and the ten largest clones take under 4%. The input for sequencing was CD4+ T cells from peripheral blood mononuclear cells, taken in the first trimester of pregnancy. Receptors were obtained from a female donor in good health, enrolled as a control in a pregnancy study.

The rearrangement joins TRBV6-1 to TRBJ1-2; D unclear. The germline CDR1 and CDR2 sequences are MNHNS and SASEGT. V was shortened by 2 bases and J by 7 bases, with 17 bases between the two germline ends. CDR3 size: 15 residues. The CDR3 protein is CASSEMGAGRAGYTF. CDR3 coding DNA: TGTGCCAGCAGTGAAATGGGTGCAGGCCGCGCTGGCTACACCTTC.

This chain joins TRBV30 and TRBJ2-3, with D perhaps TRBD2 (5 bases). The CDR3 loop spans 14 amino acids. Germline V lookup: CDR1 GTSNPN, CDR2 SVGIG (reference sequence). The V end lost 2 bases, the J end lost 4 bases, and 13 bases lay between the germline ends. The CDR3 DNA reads TGTGCCTGGAGTCCGGGATTCACGGCAGATACGCAGTATTTT. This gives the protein CAWSPGFTADTQYF. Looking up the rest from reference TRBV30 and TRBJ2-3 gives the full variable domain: SQTIHQWPATLVQPVGSPLSLECTVEGTSNPNLYWYRQAAGRGLQLLFYSVGIGQISSEVPQNLSASRPQDRQFILSSKKLLLSDSGFYLCAWSPGFTADTQYFGPGTRLTVL.

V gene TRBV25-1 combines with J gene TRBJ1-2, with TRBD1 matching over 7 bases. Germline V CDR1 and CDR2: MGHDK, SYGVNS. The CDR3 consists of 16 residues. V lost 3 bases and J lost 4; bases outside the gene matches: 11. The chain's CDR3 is CASSDSSAGGGYGYTF. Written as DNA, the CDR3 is TGTGCCAGCAGTGATAGCTCGGCAGGGGGTGGCTATGGCTACACCTTC.

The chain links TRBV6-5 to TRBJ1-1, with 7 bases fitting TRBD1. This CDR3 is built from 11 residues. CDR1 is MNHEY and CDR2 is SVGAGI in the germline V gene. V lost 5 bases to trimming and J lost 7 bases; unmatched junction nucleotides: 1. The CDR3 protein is CASSQGVEAFF. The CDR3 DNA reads TGTGCCAGCAGTCAGGGGGTTGAAGCTTTCTTT.

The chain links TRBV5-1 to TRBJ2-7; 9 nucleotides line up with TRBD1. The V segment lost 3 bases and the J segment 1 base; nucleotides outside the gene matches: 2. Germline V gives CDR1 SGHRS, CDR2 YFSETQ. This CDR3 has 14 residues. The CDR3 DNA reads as TGCGCCAGCAGCTCAGGGACAGGGTCCTACGAGCAGTACTTC. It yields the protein CASSSGTGSYEQYF.

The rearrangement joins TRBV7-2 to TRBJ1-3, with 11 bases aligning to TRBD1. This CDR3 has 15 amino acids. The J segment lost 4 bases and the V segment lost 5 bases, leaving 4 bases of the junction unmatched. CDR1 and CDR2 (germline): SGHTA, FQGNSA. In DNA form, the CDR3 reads TGTGCCAGCAGCCCAGGGACAGGGGGAGGAAACACCATATATTTT. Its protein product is CASSPGTGGGNTIYF.

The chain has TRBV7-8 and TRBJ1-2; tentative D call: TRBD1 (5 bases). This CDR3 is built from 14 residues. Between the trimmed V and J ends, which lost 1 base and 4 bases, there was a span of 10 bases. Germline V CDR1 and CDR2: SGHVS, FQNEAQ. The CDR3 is CASSLDPGLYGYTF. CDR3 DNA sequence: TGTGCCAGCAGCTTAGATCCAGGGCTCTATGGCTACACCTTC.

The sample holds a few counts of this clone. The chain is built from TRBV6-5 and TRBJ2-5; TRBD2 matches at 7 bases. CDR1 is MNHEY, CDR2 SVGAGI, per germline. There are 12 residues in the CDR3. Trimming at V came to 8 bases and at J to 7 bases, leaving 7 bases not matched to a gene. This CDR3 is CASRVGEGTQYF. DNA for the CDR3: TGTGCCAGCCGCGTGGGGGAGGGGACCCAGTACTTC.

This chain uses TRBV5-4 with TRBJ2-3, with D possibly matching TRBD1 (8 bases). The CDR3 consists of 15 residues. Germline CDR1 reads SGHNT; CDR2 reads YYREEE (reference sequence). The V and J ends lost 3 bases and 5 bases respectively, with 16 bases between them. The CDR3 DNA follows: TGTGCCAGCAGCTCCGACAGGGGAGGGATAGATACGCAGTATTTT. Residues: CASSSDRGGIDTQYF.

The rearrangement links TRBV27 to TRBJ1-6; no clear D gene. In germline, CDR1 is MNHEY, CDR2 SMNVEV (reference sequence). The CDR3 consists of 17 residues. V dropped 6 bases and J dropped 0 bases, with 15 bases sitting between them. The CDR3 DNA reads TGTGCCAGCAGCCGACTGGCCCCTAGCTCCTATAATTCACCCCTCCACTTT. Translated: CASSRLAPSSYNSPLHF.

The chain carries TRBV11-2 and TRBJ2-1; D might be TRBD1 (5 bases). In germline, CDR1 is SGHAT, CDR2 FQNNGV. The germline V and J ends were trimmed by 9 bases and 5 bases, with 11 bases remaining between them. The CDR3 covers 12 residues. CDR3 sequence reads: CASSDNHNEQFF. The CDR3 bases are TGTGCCAGTTCGGACAATCACAATGAGCAGTTCTTC. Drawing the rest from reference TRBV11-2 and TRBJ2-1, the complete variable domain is EAGVAQSPRYKIIEKRQSVAFWCNPISGHATLYWYQQILGQGPKLLIQFQNNGVVDDSQLPKDRFSAERLKGVDSTLKIQPAKLEDSAVYLCASSDNHNEQFFGPGTRLTVL.

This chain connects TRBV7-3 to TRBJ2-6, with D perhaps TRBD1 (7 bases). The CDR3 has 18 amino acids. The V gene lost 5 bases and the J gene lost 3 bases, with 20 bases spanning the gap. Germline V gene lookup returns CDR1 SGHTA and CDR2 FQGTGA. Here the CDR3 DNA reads TGTGCCAGCAGCCCGCTTGGAGGGGGCGTTGATGGGGCCAACGTCCTGACTTTC. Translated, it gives CASSPLGGGVDGANVLTF.

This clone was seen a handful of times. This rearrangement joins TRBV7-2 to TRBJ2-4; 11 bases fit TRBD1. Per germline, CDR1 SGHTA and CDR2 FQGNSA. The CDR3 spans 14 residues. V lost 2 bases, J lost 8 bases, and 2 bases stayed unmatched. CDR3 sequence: CASSLRGQGDIQYF. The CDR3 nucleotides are TGTGCCAGCAGCTTAAGGGGACAGGGGGACATTCAGTACTTC.

The CDR3 spells CASSRGVNYGYTF. CDR3 DNA: TGTGCCAGCAGCAGGGGGGTAAACTATGGCTACACCTTC. V is TRBV6-5 and J is TRBJ1-2; 7 nucleotides match TRBD1. The CDR3 is 13 amino acids. The junction had 3 bases not matched to a gene; V was cut back by 6 bases and J by 2 bases. Germline V lookup: CDR1 MNHEY, CDR2 SVGAGI.

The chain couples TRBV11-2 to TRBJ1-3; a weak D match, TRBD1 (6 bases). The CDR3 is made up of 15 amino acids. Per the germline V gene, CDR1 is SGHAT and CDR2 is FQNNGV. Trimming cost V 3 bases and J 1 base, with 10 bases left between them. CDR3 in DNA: TGTGCCAGCAGCTTCACAGGGAGATCTGGAAACACCATATATTTT. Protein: CASSFTGRSGNTIYF.

The CDR3 sequence: CASSEGAGLSYEQYF. CDR3 bases: TGTGCCAGCAGTGAAGGGGCAGGGCTTTCCTACGAGCAGTACTTC. V is TRBV6-1 and J is TRBJ2-7, with D maybe TRBD1 (5 bases). This CDR3 is built from 15 residues. V lost 1 base and J lost 1, with 11 bases in between. Germline V CDR1 and CDR2: MNHNS, SASEGT.

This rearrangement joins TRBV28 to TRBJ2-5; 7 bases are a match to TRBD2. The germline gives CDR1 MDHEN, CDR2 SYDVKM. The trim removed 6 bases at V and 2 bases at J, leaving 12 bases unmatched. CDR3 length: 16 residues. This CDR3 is CASSPWTRAVQETQYF. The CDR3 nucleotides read TGTGCCAGCAGCCCGTGGACTAGAGCCGTTCAAGAGACCCAGTACTTC. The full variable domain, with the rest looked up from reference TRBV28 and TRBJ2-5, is DVKVTQSSRYLVKRTGEKVFLECVQDMDHENMFWYRQDPGLGLRLIYFSYDVKMKEKGDIPEGYSVSREKKERFSLILESASTNQTSMYLCASSPWTRAVQETQYFGPGTRLLVL.

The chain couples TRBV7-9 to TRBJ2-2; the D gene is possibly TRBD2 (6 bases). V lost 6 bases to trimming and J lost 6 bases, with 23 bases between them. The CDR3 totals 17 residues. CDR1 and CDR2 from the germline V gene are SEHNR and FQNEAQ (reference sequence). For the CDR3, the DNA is TGTGCCAGCAGAGCGGACGCGAACGGGCGGGAACCCGGGGAGCTGTTTTTT. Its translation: CASRADANGREPGELFF.

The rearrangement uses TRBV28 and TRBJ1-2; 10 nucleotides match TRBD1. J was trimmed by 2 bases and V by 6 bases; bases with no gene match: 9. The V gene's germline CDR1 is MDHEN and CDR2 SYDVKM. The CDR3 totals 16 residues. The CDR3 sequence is CASSLPPGQGNYGYTF. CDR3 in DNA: TGTGCCAGCAGCTTGCCTCCGGGACAGGGGAACTATGGCTACACCTTC.

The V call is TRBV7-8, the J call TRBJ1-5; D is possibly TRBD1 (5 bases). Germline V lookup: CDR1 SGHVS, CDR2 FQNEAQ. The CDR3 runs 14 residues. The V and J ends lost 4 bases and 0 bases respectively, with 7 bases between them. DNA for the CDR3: TGTGCCAGCAGCTACAGGAATAGCAATCAGCCCCAGCATTTT. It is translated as CASSYRNSNQPQHF. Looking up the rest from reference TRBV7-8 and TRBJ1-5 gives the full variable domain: GAGVSQSPRYKVAKRGQDVALRCDPISGHVSLFWYQQALGQGPEFLTYFQNEAQLDKSGLPSDRFFAERPEGSVSTLKIQRTQQEDSAVYLCASSYRNSNQPQHFGDGTRLSIL.

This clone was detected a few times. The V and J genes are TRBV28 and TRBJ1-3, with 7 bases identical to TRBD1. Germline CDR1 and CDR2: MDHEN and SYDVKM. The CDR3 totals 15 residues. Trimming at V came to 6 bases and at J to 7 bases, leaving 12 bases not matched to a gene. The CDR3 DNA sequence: TGTGCCAGCAGAACCCTCGACAGGGACTCTAACACCATATATTTT. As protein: CASRTLDRDSNTIYF. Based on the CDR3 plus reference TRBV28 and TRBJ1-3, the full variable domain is DVKVTQSSRYLVKRTGEKVFLECVQDMDHENMFWYRQDPGLGLRLIYFSYDVKMKEKGDIPEGYSVSREKKERFSLILESASTNQTSMYLCASRTLDRDSNTIYFGEGSWLTVV.

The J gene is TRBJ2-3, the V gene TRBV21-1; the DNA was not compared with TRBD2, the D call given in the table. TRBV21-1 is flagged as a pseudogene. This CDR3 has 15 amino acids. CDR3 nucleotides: TGTGCCAGTCTGCGACTAGCGGTGAGCACAGATACGCAGTATTTT. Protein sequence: CASLRLAVSTDTQYF.

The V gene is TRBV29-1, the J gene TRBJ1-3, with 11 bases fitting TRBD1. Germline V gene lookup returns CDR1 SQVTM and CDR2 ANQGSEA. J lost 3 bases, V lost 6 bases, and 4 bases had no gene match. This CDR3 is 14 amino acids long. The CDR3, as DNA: TGCAGCGTCGGACAGGGGGCGGGTGGAAACACCATATATTTT. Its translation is CSVGQGAGGNTIYF.

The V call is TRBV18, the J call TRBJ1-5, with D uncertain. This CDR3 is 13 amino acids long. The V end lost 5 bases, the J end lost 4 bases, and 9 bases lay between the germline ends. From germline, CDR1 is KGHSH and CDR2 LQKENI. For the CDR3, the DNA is TGTGCCAGCTCAGGCCCGGGAAATCAGCCCCAGCATTTT. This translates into CASSGPGNQPQHF.

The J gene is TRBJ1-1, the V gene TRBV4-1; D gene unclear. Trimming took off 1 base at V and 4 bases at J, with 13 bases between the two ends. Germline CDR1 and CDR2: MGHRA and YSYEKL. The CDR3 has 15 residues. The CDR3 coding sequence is TGCGCCAGCAGCCAAGGGTGGACCGGGAGCACTGAAGCTTTCTTT. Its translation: CASSQGWTGSTEAFF.

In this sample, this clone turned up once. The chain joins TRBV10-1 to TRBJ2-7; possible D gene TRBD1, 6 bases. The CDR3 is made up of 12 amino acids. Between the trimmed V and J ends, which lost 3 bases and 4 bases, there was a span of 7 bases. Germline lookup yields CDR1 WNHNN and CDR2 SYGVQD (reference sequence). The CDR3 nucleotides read TGCGCCAGCAGTGAACAGGGATACGAGCAGTACTTC. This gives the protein CASSEQGYEQYF.